A single sample gave rise to the 10 T cell receptor beta chains below, sequenced in a study of PD-1 blockade in classical Hodgkin lymphoma. Profiling relied on immunoSEQ multiplex PCR, and the TCRdb table lists in-frame clones only, not all of them. The repertoire includes 15,000 to 20,000 clones, approximately 80% of them detected once, and around 21% sits in the top ten. Documented time point: cycle 4 day 1 (C4D1), after less than seven weeks of nivolumab. No patient escaped relapse after autologous stem cell transplantation, and brentuximab vedotin exposure varied. This sample comprised peripheral blood mononuclear cells (PBMCs), obtained before the fourth cycle of nivolumab. All receptors come from a human donor with classical Hodgkin lymphoma.

This chain uses TRBV5-1 with TRBJ1-1; TRBD1 matches at 8 bases. J was trimmed by 1 base and V by 4 bases; bases with no gene match: 9. Germline assignment: CDR1 SGHRS and CDR2 YFSETQ. The CDR3 consists of 16 residues. CDR3 nucleotides: TGCGCCAGCAGCCGCTACGGACAGGGTGGGAACACTGAAGCTTTCTTT. It yields the protein CASSRYGQGGNTEAFF.

This chain joins TRBV5-4 and TRBJ1-2; a possible D gene is TRBD1 (6 bases). CDR1 and CDR2 from the germline V gene are SGHNT and YYREEE (reference sequence). With 0 bases removed from V and 8 bases from J, the gap between germline ends came to 8 bases. CDR3 size: 12 residues. The DNA for the CDR3 is TGTGCCAGCAGCTTGGACAGGGAGGGCTACACCTTC. Amino acids: CASSLDREGYTF. Variable domain in full (rest from reference TRBV5-4 and TRBJ1-2): ETGVTQSPTHLIKTRGQQVTLRCSSQSGHNTVSWYQQALGQGPQFIFQYYREEENGRGNFPPRFSGLQFPNYSSELNVNALELDDSALYLCASSLDREGYTFGSGTRLTVV.

V and J are TRBV30 and TRBJ1-5, with TRBD1 matching over 7 bases. The junction had 7 bases not matched to a gene; V was cut back by 5 bases and J by 3 bases. The CDR3 totals 14 residues. Germline CDR1 GTSNPN, CDR2 SVGIG (reference sequence). The CDR3 coding sequence is TGTGCCTGGGGGACAGAGCGTGACAATCAGCCCCAGCATTTT. Translated, it gives CAWGTERDNQPQHF. The variable domain in full, with the rest retrieved from reference TRBV30 and TRBJ1-5, is SQTIHQWPATLVQPVGSPLSLECTVEGTSNPNLYWYRQAAGRGLQLLFYSVGIGQISSEVPQNLSASRPQDRQFILSSKKLLLSDSGFYLCAWGTERDNQPQHFGDGTRLSIL.

The genes are TRBV7-9 and TRBJ2-7; D not certain. V was clipped by 1 base and J by 5 bases, with 9 bases between them. The CDR3 length is 13 residues. Germline CDR1 SEHNR, CDR2 FQNEAQ (reference sequence). The CDR3 sequence: CASSLGTYDEQYV. The CDR3 nucleotides read TGTGCCAGCAGCTTAGGGACCTACGACGAGCAGTACGTC.

This sequence joins TRBV4-3 and TRBJ2-5; D is possibly TRBD1 (6 bases). With 4 bases removed from V and 4 bases from J, the gap between germline ends came to 10 bases. The CDR3 totals 13 residues. CDR1 and CDR2 (germline): LGHNA, YSLEER. The CDR3 nucleotides are TGCGCCAGCAGCCCACAGGGCCGAGAGACCCAGTACTTC. Translating it yields CASSPQGRETQYF.

The chain combines TRBV2 with TRBJ2-7, with 7 bases lining up with TRBD1. The CDR3 contains 14 residues. The germline V gene has CDR1 SNHLY and CDR2 FYNNEI. The V and J ends lost 11 bases and 6 bases, in that order; junction bases with no gene match: 16. The CDR3 region has the DNA TGTGCCGTAGCCAGCCCTGGGACAGAAGGCGAGCAGTACGTC. Translation gives CAVASPGTEGEQYV.

This clone counts as medium-sized (0.01 to 0.1%). This sequence joins TRBV6-4 and TRBJ1-6; 10 bases match TRBD1. Trimming cost V 4 bases and J 4 bases; bases outside gene matches: 1. Germline-derived CDR1 and CDR2 are MRHNA and SNTAGT. The CDR3 covers 15 residues. CDR3 DNA: TGTGCCAGCAGTGGGGGACAGGGGTATAATTCACCCCTCCACTTT. It yields the protein CASSGGQGYNSPLHF.

The chain is built from TRBV18 and TRBJ2-7, with D perhaps TRBD1 (7 bases). This CDR3 region has 16 residues. CDR1 and CDR2 (germline): KGHSH, LQKENI. Trimming left V 4 bases short and J 7 bases short, with 23 bases between. The DNA for the CDR3 is TGTGCCAGCTCACACAGGGGCACCGCGGGGTTGGAAGAGCAGTACGTC. This encodes CASSHRGTAGLEEQYV.

J is TRBJ2-5 and V is TRBV29-1; D is uncertain. V was shortened by 2 bases and J by 5 bases, with 18 bases between the two germline ends. There are 15 residues in the CDR3. Germline V gene lookup returns CDR1 SQVTM and CDR2 ANQGSEA. In nucleotides, the CDR3 is TGCAGCGTTGAAAAGCTAGATACCCGTGGGGAGACCCAGTACTTC. Translating gives CSVEKLDTRGETQYF.

CDR3 residues: CASSPRTSGSSYEQYF. CDR3 DNA: TGTGCCAGCAGCCCCCGGACTAGCGGGAGCTCCTACGAGCAGTACTTC. The genes are TRBV27 and TRBJ2-7; 13 bases map to TRBD2. This CDR3 comprises 16 residues. The V segment lost 6 bases and the J segment 0 bases; nucleotides outside the gene matches: 5. The V gene's germline CDR1 is MNHEY and CDR2 SMNVEV (reference sequence).